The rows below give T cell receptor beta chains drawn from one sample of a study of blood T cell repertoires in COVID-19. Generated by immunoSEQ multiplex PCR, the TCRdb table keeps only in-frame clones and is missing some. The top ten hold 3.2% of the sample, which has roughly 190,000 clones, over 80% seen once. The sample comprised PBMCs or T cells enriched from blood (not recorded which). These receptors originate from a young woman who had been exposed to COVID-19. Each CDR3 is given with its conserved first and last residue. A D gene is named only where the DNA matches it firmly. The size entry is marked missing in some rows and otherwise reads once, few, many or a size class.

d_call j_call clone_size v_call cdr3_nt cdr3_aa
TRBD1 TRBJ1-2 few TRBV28 TGTGCCAGCAGTCTACAGGGGAATGGCTACACCTTC CASSLQGNGYTF
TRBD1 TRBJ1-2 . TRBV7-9 TGTGCCAGCAGCTTAAGAGACAGGGTCAATGGCTACACCTTC CASSLRDRVNGYTF
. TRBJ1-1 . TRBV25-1 TGTGCCAGCGGGACACAGAACACTGAAGCTTTCTTT CASGTQNTEAFF
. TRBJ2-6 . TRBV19 TGTGCCAGTAGTCGGGCAGCGGATGACTCTGGGGCCAACGTCCTGACTTTC CASSRAADDSGANVLTF
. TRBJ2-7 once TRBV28 TGTGCCAGCAGTTTAATAACGGTAAACTACGAGCAGTACTTC CASSLITVNYEQYF
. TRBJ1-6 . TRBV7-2 TGTGCCAGCAGCTTATACGAGGGGGGAGGGAATTCACCCCTCCACTTT CASSLYEGGGNSPLHF
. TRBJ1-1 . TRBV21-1 TGTGCCAGCAGCAACGGGACAGGGAAATGTAACACTGAAGCTTTCTTT CASSNGTGKCNTEAFF
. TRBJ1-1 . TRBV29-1 TGCAGCGTTGGTGCAGGGGCGATGGGTACTGAAGCTTTCTTT CSVGAGAMGTEAFF
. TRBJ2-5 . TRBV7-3 TGTGCCAGCAGCTTAAGGGGCCCTCAAGAGACCCAGTACTTC CASSLRGPQETQYF
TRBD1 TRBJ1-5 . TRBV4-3 TGCGCCAGCAGCCAAGATCGAGTGATACAGGGGGATCAGCCCCAGCATTTT CASSQDRVIQGDQPQHF
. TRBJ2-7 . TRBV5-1 TGCGCCAGCAGCTCGCCGGTGAGGTCAGACCCCTACGAGCAGTACTTC CASSSPVRSDPYEQYF
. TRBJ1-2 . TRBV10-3 TGTGCCATCAGTGAGGGGGATGGGGGCAACTATGGCTACACCTTC CAISEGDGGNYGYTF
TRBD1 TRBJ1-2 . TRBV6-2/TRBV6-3 TGTGCCAGCACCCCCGACGATCTCAGGGGGCGGGCTGGCTACACCTTC CASTPDDLRGRAGYTF
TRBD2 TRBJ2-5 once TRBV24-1 TGTGCCACCGATAGCGGGGGGCCTCAAGAGACCCAGTACTTC CATDSGGPQETQYF
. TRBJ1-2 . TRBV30 TGTGCCTGGAGTCGGAGACGTGAAGCTAACTATGGCTACACCTTC CAWSRRREANYGYTF
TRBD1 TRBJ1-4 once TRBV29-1 TGCAGCGTTCAGCAACAGGGGAGAGGGAATGAAAAACTGTTTTTT CSVQQQGRGNEKLFF
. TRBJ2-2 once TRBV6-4 TGTGCCAGCAGTGATAGTGACAGACCTTTCACCGGGGAGCTGTTTTTT CASSDSDRPFTGELFF
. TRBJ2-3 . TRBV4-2 TGTGCCAGCAGCGAAGGGGCAGGGGTGTCGGCAGATACGCAGTATTTT CASSEGAGVSADTQYF
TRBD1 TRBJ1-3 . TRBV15 TGTGCCACCAGCAGGGGACAGGGTATACTCCAAGGGCCGAACACCATATATTTT CATSRGQGILQGPNTIYF
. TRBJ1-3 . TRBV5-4 TGTGCCAGCAGCCCGACTGGGGGGGGAAACTCTGGAAACACCATATATTTT CASSPTGGGNSGNTIYF
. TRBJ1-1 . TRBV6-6 TGTGCCAGCACCACCTGGACAGTGAACACTGAAGCTTTCTTT CASTTWTVNTEAFF
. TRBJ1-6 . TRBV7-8 TGTGCCAGCAGCTTTGTGGAGGATTCACCCCTCCACTTT CASSFVEDSPLHF
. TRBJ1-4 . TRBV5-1 TGCGCCAGCAGCTTGGAGCGGTCGGTGGGTGAAAAACTGTTTTTT CASSLERSVGEKLFF
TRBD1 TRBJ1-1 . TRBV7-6 TGTGCCAGCAGCTCCCGTACGACAGGGAAGGAGTCCACTGAAGCTTTCTTT CASSSRTTGKESTEAFF
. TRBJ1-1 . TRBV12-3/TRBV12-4 TGTGCCAGCAGTGGCCGGGGGAGAACTGAAGCTTTCTTT CASSGRGRTEAFF
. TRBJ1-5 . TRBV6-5 TGTGCCAGCAGCTCAGGGTCGGGTCAGCCCCAGCATTTT CASSSGSGQPQHF
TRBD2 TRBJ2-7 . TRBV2 TGTGCCAGCAGTAGCGGGGGGGTAAGCGAGCAGTACTTC CASSSGGVSEQYF
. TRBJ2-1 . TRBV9 TGTGCCAGCAGCGTCGACAGAACAACCTACAATGAGCAGTTCTTC CASSVDRTTYNEQFF
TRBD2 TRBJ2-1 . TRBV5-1 TGCGCCAGCAGCTTGGAACTAGCGGGGGGTGATGAGCAGTTCTTC CASSLELAGGDEQFF
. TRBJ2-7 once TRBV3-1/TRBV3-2 TGTGCCAGCAGCCAAGATACGCAGTCCGAGCAGTACTTC CASSQDTQSEQYF
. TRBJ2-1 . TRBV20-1 TGCAGTGCTAGTATAAGCAGGGTTGCGCGAAATGAGCAGTTCTTC CSASISRVARNEQFF
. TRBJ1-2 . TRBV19 TGTGCCAGTAGTACGGGACTTCTGGGCTATGGCTACACCTTC CASSTGLLGYGYTF
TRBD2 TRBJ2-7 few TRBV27 TGTGCCAGCAGTTTTTTGGCGGGGGGGCGCGTCTACGAGCAGTACTTC CASSFLAGGRVYEQYF
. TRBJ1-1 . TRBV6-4 TGTGCCAGCAGTGAGTGGGCGATGAGTGAAGCTTTCTTT CASSEWAMSEAFF
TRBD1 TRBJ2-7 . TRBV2 TGTGCCAGCAGTGTTACAGGGGACGAGCAGTACTTC CASSVTGDEQYF
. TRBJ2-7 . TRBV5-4 TGTGCCAGCAGCTTGGACCAGGGAAGATACGAGCAGTACTTC CASSLDQGRYEQYF
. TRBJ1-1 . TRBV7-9 TGTGCCAGCAAACCACGGGGGTCCATGAACACTGAAGCTTTCTTT CASKPRGSMNTEAFF
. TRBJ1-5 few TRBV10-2 TGCGCCAGCAGTGAATCCCCCCTTCAGCCCCAGCATTTT CASSESPLQPQHF
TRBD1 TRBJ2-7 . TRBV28 TGTGCCAGCAGTTTAGCCTCTGGACAGGGGCCCTACGAGCAGTACTTC CASSLASGQGPYEQYF
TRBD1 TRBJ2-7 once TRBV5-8 TGTGCCAGCAGCCACCCAGACAGGGCCTACGAGCAGTACTTC CASSHPDRAYEQYF
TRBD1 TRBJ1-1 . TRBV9 TGTGCCAGCAGCGCCGACAGGGACTCCGGGGCTTTCTTT CASSADRDSGAFF
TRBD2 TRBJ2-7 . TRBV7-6 TGTGCCAGCAGCTTTGGCCCCTCGGGGCGGGGGTCGTACGAGCAGTACTTC CASSFGPSGRGSYEQYF
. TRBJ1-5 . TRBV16 TGTGCCAGCAGCCCACATGCGGACAGACCAAATCAGCCCCAGCATTTT CASSPHADRPNQPQHF
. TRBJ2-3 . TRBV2 TGTGCCAGCCTGGGCCGTACTAGCACAGATACGCAGTATTTT CASLGRTSTDTQYF
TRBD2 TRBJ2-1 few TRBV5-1 TGCGCCAGCAGCCCTATATCTAGCGGGGGGCCGAACAATGAGCAGTTCTTC CASSPISSGGPNNEQFF
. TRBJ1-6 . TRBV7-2 TGTGCCAGCAGCTTACAACAGGGACGTAATTCACCCCTCCACTTT CASSLQQGRNSPLHF
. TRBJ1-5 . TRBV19 TGTGCCAGTAGTACAGGGCTTAATCAGCCCCAGCATTTT CASSTGLNQPQHF
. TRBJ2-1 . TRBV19 TGTGCCAGTAGTGGGCCCTCCTACAATGAGCAGTTCTTC CASSGPSYNEQFF
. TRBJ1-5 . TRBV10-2 TGCGCCAGCAGTGGCTCCAGGGTTTCGGCCGGCAATCAGCCCCAGCATTTT CASSGSRVSAGNQPQHF
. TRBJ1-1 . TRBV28 TGTGCCAGCAGTTTGGTCCAGGAGAACACTGAAGCTTTCTTT CASSLVQENTEAFF
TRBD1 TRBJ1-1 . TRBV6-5 TGTGCCAGCAGTTACCACGGCAGGGGGTGGGCTTTCTTT CASSYHGRGWAFF
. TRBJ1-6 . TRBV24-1 TGTGCCACCAGTGATTTAAGGGGGAATAATTCACCCCTCCACTTT CATSDLRGNNSPLHF
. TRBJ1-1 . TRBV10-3 TGTGCCATCAGTGAGTCGGGAAGGGGGAGCTCTGAAGCTTTCTTT CAISESGRGSSEAFF